One sample yielded the 3 T cell receptor beta chains listed below, sequenced in a study of T cell repertoires in cytomegalovirus infection. In TCRdb, the reads were re-called with MiXCR into one record per CDR3 protein. The table lists approximately 1,000,000 distinct CDR3 sequences, 30% to 40% of them singletons, with more than 12% in the top ten. These receptors' targets are unknown. Material: cultured CD8+ T cells from PBMCs, obtained from culture after CMV antigen stimulation. Receptor source: a human donor in good health (CMV status not recorded). Some clones in this sample may be carry-over from other donors' samples.

There are many counts of this clonotype. J is TRBJ2-7 and V is TRBV7-8; D perhaps matches TRBD1 (5 bases). The CDR3 loop spans 15 amino acids. Trimming cost V 1 base and J 2 bases, with 12 bases left between them. Per the germline V gene, CDR1 is SGHVS and CDR2 is FQNEAQ. The CDR3: CASSLGGALTYEQYV. The CDR3 bases are TGTGCCAGCAGCTTAGGTGGGGCTTTAACCTACGAGCAGTACGTC.

This chain uses TRBV6-2 or TRBV6-3 with TRBJ2-5; the D gene is possibly TRBD1 (5 bases). Germline V gene sequence: CDR1 MNHEY, CDR2 SVGEGT. The CDR3 is 14 residues long. Between the trimmed V and J ends, which lost 2 bases and 5 bases, there was a span of 12 bases. DNA for the CDR3: TGTGCCAGCAGTTACGTACCCAGGGCGGAGACCCAGTACTTC. It encodes CASSYVPRAETQYF.

The chain recombines TRBV14 with TRBJ2-7; D remains unclear. Germline values: CDR1 SGHDN, CDR2 FVKESK. The CDR3 loop spans 13 amino acids. V dropped 0 bases and J dropped 5 bases, with 8 bases sitting between them. CDR3 sequence (DNA): TGTGCCAGCAGCCAAGATTTTGGAAACGAGCAGTACGTC. Translation gives CASSQDFGNEQYV.